One and the same sample provided the 18 T cell receptor beta chains below, sequenced in a study of cytomegalovirus exposure and HLA in healthy donors. Assay used: immunoSEQ multiplex PCR; TCRdb lists only in-frame clones, some missing. The data hold 100,000 to 150,000 clones, with roughly 89% observed a single time. The sequenced material came from PBMCs. These receptors all stem from a woman under 30 in good health and CMV-seronegative.

The chain carries TRBV27 and TRBJ2-5; possibly TRBD2 for D (6 bases). The CDR3 covers 14 residues. Germline CDR1 MNHEY, CDR2 SMNVEV (reference sequence). Trimming left V 2 bases short and J 4 bases short, with 11 bases between. CDR3 residues: CASSLARRGETQYF. The CDR3 DNA reads as TGTGCCAGCAGTTTAGCCCGGAGGGGAGAGACCCAGTACTTC.

The chain is built from TRBV30 and TRBJ2-1, with 9 bases identical to TRBD2. Trimming removed 5 bases from V and 7 bases from J; junction bases left unmatched: 9. CDR1 GTSNPN and CDR2 SVGIG come from the germline V gene (reference sequence). The CDR3 length is 14 residues. The CDR3 region has the DNA TGTGCCTGGCTCAGGACTAGCGTAGTAAATGAGCAGTTCTTC. It codes for CAWLRTSVVNEQFF.

V usage is TRBV29-1 and J usage is TRBJ1-5, with 11 bases identical to TRBD1. The CDR3 sequence is 13 residues long. Germline CDR1 and CDR2: SQVTM and ANQGSEA. J was trimmed by 6 bases and V by 4 bases; bases with no gene match: 2. CDR3 residues: CSVAGTGGQPQHF. The CDR3 bases are TGCAGCGTTGCCGGGACAGGGGGTCAGCCCCAGCATTTT. Supplemented by reference TRBV29-1 and TRBJ1-5, the full variable domain reads SAVISQKPSRDICQRGTSLTIQCQVDSQVTMMFWYRQQPGQSLTLIATANQGSEATYESGFVIDKFPISRPNLTFSTLTVSNMSPEDSSIYLCSVAGTGGQPQHFGDGTRLSIL.

This chain connects TRBV13 to TRBJ2-1; maybe TRBD2 (6 bases). The CDR3 spans 14 residues. Germline CDR1 PRHDT, CDR2 FYEKMQ (reference sequence). Trimming took 3 bases from V and 5 from J, leaving 11 bases between them. The CDR3 bases are TGTGCCAGCAGCTTCGGGGACTCTGACAATGAGCAGTTCTTC. It encodes CASSFGDSDNEQFF.

The chain links TRBV29-1 to TRBJ2-7, with TRBD1 matching over 8 bases. V shed 7 bases and J 2 bases; nucleotides not matched to a gene: 7. This CDR3 region has 13 residues. Germline V gene data show CDR1 as SQVTM and CDR2 as ANQGSEA. The CDR3: CSGTGGSAYEQYF. For the CDR3, the DNA is TGCAGCGGAACAGGGGGTTCCGCCTACGAGCAGTACTTC.

This clone was seen a single time. The chain links TRBV29-1 to TRBJ2-1; D uncertain. The CDR3 contains 11 residues. Germline loops: CDR1 SQVTM, CDR2 ANQGSEA. Trimming stripped 5 bases from V and 6 bases from J, with 8 bases between. CDR3 in DNA: TGCAGCGTTACTGGTCCCAATGAGCAGTTCTTC. It encodes CSVTGPNEQFF.

The V gene is TRBV7-9, the J gene TRBJ1-1; the match to TRBD1 covers 9 bases. CDR3 size: 15 residues. Germline CDR1 and CDR2: SEHNR and FQNEAQ (reference sequence). V lost 6 bases, J lost 0 bases, and 5 bases stayed unmatched. CDR3 sequence reads: CASRPTGGLNTEAFF. In DNA, the CDR3 is TGTGCCAGCAGACCTACAGGGGGCTTGAACACTGAAGCTTTCTTT.

The J gene is TRBJ2-7, the V gene TRBV6-5; maybe TRBD2 (5 bases). Trimming removed 11 bases at V and 2 bases at J, with 16 bases between. Germline V gene lookup returns CDR1 MNHEY and CDR2 SVGAGI. This CDR3 is built from 13 residues. CDR3 bases: TGTGCCGCGCGTTCAGCGGTCCCCTACGAGCAGTACTTC. Translation: CAARSAVPYEQYF.

The rearrangement uses TRBV28 and TRBJ1-5, with D tentatively TRBD1 (5 bases). Germline assignment: CDR1 MDHEN and CDR2 SYDVKM. V was clipped by 3 bases and J by 5 bases, with 14 bases between them. The CDR3 sequence is 15 residues long. CDR3 nucleotide sequence: TGTGCCAGCAGTTTTTCCCGGGGGAGGGATCAGCCCCAGCATTTT. It is translated as CASSFSRGRDQPQHF.

This chain uses TRBV7-9 with TRBJ2-3, with D possibly matching TRBD1 (5 bases). CDR1 SEHNR and CDR2 FQNEAQ come from the germline V gene (reference sequence). Trimming left V 1 base short and J 14 bases short, with 13 bases between. This CDR3 has 12 residues. The CDR3, as DNA: TGTGCCAGCAGCTTAGGTAGGGGAACTGGGTATTTT. Translated: CASSLGRGTGYF.

J is TRBJ2-7 and V is TRBV9; the match to TRBD1 covers 7 bases. Trimming at V came to 2 bases and at J to 2 bases, leaving 10 bases not matched to a gene. Germline V lookup: CDR1 SGDLS, CDR2 YYNGEE. CDR3 length: 16 residues. The CDR3 spells CASSVGSRGSTYEQYF. CDR3 coding DNA: TGTGCCAGCAGCGTGGGGAGCAGGGGGTCTACCTACGAGCAGTACTTC.

This rearrangement joins TRBV6-1 to TRBJ1-3; D unresolved. CDR3 length: 12 residues. Germline V gene data show CDR1 as MNHNS and CDR2 as SASEGT. The V end was cut by 4 bases, the J end by 4 bases, with 5 bases between. CDR3 sequence reads: CASSGRGNTIYF. The CDR3 region has the DNA TGTGCCAGCAGTGGGAGAGGAAACACCATATATTTT.

The chain recombines TRBV29-1 with TRBJ1-4; TRBD1 matches at 9 bases. Looked up from germline, CDR1 is SQVTM and CDR2 is ANQGSEA. V was clipped by 7 bases and J by 8 bases; unmatched bases: 8. The CDR3 consists of 13 residues. The CDR3 loop reads CSARDRVKEKLFF. CDR3 DNA sequence: TGCAGCGCACGGGACAGGGTAAAGGAAAAACTGTTTTTT.

A single count supports this clone. V and J are TRBV15 and TRBJ1-1; a weak D match, TRBD1 (6 bases). This CDR3 has 13 amino acids. The V gene's germline CDR1 is LNHNV and CDR2 YYDKDF (reference sequence). V was shortened by 7 bases and J by 4 bases, with 13 bases between the two germline ends. In nucleotides, the CDR3 is TGTGCCACCAAGACAGGTTTTGGCACTGAAGCTTTCTTT. It is translated as CATKTGFGTEAFF.

The rearrangement uses TRBV19 and TRBJ1-5, with D possibly being TRBD1 (6 bases). This CDR3 has 15 amino acids. Germline assignment: CDR1 LNHDA and CDR2 SQIVND (reference sequence). Trimming left V 3 bases short and J 0 bases short, with 9 bases between. The CDR3 DNA sequence: TGTGCCAGTAGTATTGGACAGCTTAGCAATCAGCCCCAGCATTTT. This gives the protein CASSIGQLSNQPQHF.

CDR3 residues: CASVDPQGQPQHF. CDR3 nucleotide sequence: TGTGCCAGCGTTGACCCTCAGGGTCAGCCCCAGCATTTT. The chain joins TRBV28 to TRBJ1-5; tentative D call: TRBD1 (5 bases). The CDR3 is made up of 13 amino acids. The germline CDR1 and CDR2 sequences are MDHEN and SYDVKM. Trimming removed 8 bases at V and 6 bases at J, with 14 bases between.

The chain couples TRBV9 to TRBJ1-1; TRBD1 is a possible D gene (6 bases). V shed 5 bases and J shed 3 bases, with 20 bases lying between them. Germline assignment: CDR1 SGDLS and CDR2 YYNGEE. CDR3 size: 16 residues. CDR3 DNA sequence: TGTGCCAGCAGTCGTAGAGGGGTCACAGGGCACACTGAAGCTTTCTTT. Its protein product is CASSRRGVTGHTEAFF.

The gene calls are TRBV5-1 and TRBJ2-1; 10 bases line up with TRBD1. V lost 4 bases and J lost 8; bases outside the gene matches: 6. Germline V gene sequence: CDR1 SGHRS, CDR2 YFSETQ. CDR3 length: 14 residues. The CDR3 region is CASSRETGGYEQFF. CDR3 nucleotide sequence: TGCGCCAGCAGCCGAGAGACAGGGGGCTATGAGCAGTTCTTC.